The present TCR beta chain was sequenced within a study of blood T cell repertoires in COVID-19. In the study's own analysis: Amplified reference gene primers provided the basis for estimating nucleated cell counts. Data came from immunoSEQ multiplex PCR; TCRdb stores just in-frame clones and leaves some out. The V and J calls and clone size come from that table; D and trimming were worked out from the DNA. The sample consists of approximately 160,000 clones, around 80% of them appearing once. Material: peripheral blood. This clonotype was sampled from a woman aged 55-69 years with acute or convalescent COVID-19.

Here the CDR3 DNA reads TGTGCCAGCAGCTTGACAGGGACGTGGGGCTACACCTTC. As protein: CASSLTGTWGYTF. The V gene is TRBV5-8, the J gene TRBJ1-2; weak D call: TRBD1 (6 bases). Trimming cost V 1 base and J 8 bases, with 12 bases left between them. Germline V CDR1 and CDR2: SGHTS, YDEGEE. The length of the CDR3 is 13 residues. Full variable domain (outside the CDR3, taken from reference TRBV5-8 and TRBJ1-2): EAGVTQSPTHLIKTRGQQATLRCSPISGHTSVYWYQQALGLGLQFLLWYDEGEERNRGNFPPRFSGRQFPNYSSELNVNALELEDSALYLCASSLTGTWGYTFGSGTRLTVV.